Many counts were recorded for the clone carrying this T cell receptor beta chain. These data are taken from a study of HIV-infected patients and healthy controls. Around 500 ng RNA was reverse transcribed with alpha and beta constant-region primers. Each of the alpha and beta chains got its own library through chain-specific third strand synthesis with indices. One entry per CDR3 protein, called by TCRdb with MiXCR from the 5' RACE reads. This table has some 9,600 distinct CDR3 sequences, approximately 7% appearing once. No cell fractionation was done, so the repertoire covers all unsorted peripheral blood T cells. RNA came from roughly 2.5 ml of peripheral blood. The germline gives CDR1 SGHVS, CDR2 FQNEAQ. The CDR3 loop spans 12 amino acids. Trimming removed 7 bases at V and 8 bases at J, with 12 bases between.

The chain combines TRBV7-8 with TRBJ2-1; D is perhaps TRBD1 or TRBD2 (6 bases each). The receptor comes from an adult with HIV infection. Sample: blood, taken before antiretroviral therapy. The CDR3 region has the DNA TGTGCCAGCACGAGGGGGGCCTATGAGCAGTTCTTC. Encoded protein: CASTRGAYEQFF. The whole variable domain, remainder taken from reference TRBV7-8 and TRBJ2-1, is GAGVSQSPRYKVAKRGQDVALRCDPISGHVSLFWYQQALGQGPEFLTYFQNEAQLDKSGLPSDRFFAERPEGSVSTLKIQRTQQEDSAVYLCASTRGAYEQFFGPGTRLTVL.